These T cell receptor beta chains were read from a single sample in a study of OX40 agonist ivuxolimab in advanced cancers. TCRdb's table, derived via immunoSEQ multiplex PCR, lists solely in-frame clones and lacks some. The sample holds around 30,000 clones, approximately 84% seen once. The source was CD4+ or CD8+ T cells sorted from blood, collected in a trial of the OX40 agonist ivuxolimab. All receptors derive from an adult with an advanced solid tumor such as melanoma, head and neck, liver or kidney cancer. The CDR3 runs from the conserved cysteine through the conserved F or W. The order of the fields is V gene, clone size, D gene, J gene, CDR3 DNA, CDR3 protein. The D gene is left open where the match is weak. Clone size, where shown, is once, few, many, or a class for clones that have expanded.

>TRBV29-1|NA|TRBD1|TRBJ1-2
TGCAGCGTAGGACAGGGGTCGGTCTATGGCTACACCTTC
CSVGQGSVYGYTF
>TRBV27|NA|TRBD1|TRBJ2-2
TGTGCCAGCAGTTCCGTCCCGGGACAGGGATGGGAGCTGTTTTTT
CASSSVPGQGWELFF
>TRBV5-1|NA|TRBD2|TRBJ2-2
TGCGCCAGCCTACCGGGACTAGCGGGGTCCTACACCGGGGAGCTGTTTTTT
CASLPGLAGSYTGELFF
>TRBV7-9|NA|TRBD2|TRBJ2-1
TGTGCCAGCAGCTCCGACTTGGCGGGGGGGAGCTCCTACAATGAGCAGTTCTTC
CASSSDLAGGSSYNEQFF
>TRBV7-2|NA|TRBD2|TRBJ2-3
TGTGCCAGCAGCCCAACTAGCGGGGGGCCCCTCACAGATACGCAGTATTTT
CASSPTSGGPLTDTQYF
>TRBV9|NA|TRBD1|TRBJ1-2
TGTGCCAGCAGCGTAGACGTGACAGGGGTTGTCCGGGATGGCTACACCTTC
CASSVDVTGVVRDGYTF
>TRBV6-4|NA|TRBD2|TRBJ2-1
TGTGCCAGCAGTGGGATAGCGGGAGGGCCTAAGTCCTACAATGAGCAGTTCTTC
CASSGIAGGPKSYNEQFF
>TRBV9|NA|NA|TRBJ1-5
TGTGCCAGCAGCTTCGGGGGTAGCAATCAGCCCCAGCATTTT
CASSFGGSNQPQHF
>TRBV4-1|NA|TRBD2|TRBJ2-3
TGCGCCAGCAGCCAATCCGGGACTAGCGGGGTTGTAGATACGCAGTATTTT
CASSQSGTSGVVDTQYF
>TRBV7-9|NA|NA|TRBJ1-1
TGTGCCAGCACCCATCCGGTGGAGATCACTGAAGCTTTCTTT
CASTHPVEITEAFF
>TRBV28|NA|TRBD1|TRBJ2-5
TGTGCCAGCACCCTCGAAGGACAGGGGCAAGAGACCCAGTACTTC
CASTLEGQGQETQYF
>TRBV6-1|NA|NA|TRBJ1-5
TGTGCCAGCAGTGAAGGAGGGTTTTCCGGTCAGCCCCAGCATTTT
CASSEGGFSGQPQHF
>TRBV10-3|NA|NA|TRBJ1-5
TGTGCCATCAGTGACGTGCTGGGTTCAAATCAGCCCCAGCATTTT
CAISDVLGSNQPQHF
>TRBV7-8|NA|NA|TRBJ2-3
TGTGCCAGCTGGGAAAGCGCCAAAACAGATACGCAGTATTTT
CASWESAKTDTQYF
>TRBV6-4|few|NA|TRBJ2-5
TGTGCCAGCAGTGCGGGGGAGACAGAGACCCAGTACTTC
CASSAGETETQYF
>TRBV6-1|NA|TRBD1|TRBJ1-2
TGTGCCAGCAACCCCAATGTGGGACAGGGGGCTAGCTACACCTTC
CASNPNVGQGASYTF
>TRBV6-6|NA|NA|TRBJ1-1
TGTGCCAGCAGTTACACGGACGGGGCCACTGAAGCTTTCTTT
CASSYTDGATEAFF
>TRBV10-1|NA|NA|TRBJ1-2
TGCGCCAGCAGCAGGGATGGCTACACCTTC
CASSRDGYTF
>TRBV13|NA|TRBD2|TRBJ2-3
TGTGCCAGCAGCTTAGTTATAGCGGGGGTAGATACGCAGTATTTT
CASSLVIAGVDTQYF
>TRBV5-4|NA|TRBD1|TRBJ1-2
TGTGCCAGCAGCTTGGGGGACAGGTCTTTCTATGGCTACACCTTC
CASSLGDRSFYGYTF
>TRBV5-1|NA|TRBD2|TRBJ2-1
TGCGCCAGCAGCGGGACTAGCGGCTCCTACAATGAGCAGTTCTTC
CASSGTSGSYNEQFF
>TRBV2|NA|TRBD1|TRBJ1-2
TGTGCCAGCTGCCGGACAGGGTCTAACTATGGCTACACCTTC
CASCRTGSNYGYTF
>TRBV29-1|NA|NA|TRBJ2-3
TGCAGCGTTGAAGAGGGACCCAGAGCGGGTACGCAGTATTTT
CSVEEGPRAGTQYF
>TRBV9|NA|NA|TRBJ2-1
TGTGCCAGCAGCACCTACCCAAAAGAGTACAATGAGCAGTTCTTC
CASSTYPKEYNEQFF
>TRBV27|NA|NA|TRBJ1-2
TGTGCCAGCAGTATCGGGGGCGCGGGTGGCTACACCTTC
CASSIGGAGGYTF
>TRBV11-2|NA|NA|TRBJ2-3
TGTGCCAGCAGCTTGAACTACGGCCTCGGCACAGATACGCAGTATTTT
CASSLNYGLGTDTQYF
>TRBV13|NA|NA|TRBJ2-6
TGTGCAACGCATCATTTCAACTCTGGGGCCAACGTCCTGACTTTC
CATHHFNSGANVLTF
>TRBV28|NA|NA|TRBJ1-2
TGTGCCAGCAGTTTCGAGTCTGGCTACACCTTC
CASSFESGYTF
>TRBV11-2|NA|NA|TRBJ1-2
TGTGCCAGCAGCTTATCACCTCAAAGCTATGGCTACACCTTC
CASSLSPQSYGYTF
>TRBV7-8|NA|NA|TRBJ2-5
TGTGCCAGCGTGGGACGGTACGAAGAGACCCAGTACTTC
CASVGRYEETQYF
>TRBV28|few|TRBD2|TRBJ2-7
TGTGCCAGCAGTTCTCTAGCGGGGGGGCCCAACGAGCAGTACTTC
CASSSLAGGPNEQYF
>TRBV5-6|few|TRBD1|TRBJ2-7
TGTGCCAGCAGCTTCGGACAGGCCCTCTACGAGCAGTACTTC
CASSFGQALYEQYF
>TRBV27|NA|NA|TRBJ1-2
TGTGCCAGCAGTTTCGGGACCGGCCATGGCTACACCTTC
CASSFGTGHGYTF
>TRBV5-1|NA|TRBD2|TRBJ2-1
TGCGCCGGCAGCTTGGGACTAGGTGGCCGGTTGACAGTCTTC
CAGSLGLGGRLTVF
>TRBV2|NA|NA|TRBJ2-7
TGTGCCAGCGGCGGATACAGCTCCTACGAGCAGTACTTC
CASGGYSSYEQYF
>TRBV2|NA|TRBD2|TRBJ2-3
TGTGCCAGCAGCGAGAGCGGGGGGGCGGGAGATACGCAGTATTTT
CASSESGGAGDTQYF
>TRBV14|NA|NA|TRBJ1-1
TGTGCCAGCAGCCAACGGGGCCACACTGAAGCTTTCTTT
CASSQRGHTEAFF
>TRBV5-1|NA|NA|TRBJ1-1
TGCGCCAGCCTCCTCTCCGACGGATCGAACACTGAAGCTTTCTTT
CASLLSDGSNTEAFF
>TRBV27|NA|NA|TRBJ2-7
TGTGCCAGCAGTTGGCAGGGTGCCTACGAGCAGTACTTC
CASSWQGAYEQYF
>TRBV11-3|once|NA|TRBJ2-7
TGTGCCAGCAGCTACCAAGACAGGGCGACTAGCGAGTACGAGCAGTACTTC
CASSYQDRATSEYEQYF
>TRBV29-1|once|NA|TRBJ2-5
TGCAGCGTTGGGAGGAGAGCGGAGACCCAGTACTTC
CSVGRRAETQYF
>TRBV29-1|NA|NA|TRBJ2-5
TGCAGCGTAGCGACACCGTACCAAGAGACCCAGTACTTC
CSVATPYQETQYF